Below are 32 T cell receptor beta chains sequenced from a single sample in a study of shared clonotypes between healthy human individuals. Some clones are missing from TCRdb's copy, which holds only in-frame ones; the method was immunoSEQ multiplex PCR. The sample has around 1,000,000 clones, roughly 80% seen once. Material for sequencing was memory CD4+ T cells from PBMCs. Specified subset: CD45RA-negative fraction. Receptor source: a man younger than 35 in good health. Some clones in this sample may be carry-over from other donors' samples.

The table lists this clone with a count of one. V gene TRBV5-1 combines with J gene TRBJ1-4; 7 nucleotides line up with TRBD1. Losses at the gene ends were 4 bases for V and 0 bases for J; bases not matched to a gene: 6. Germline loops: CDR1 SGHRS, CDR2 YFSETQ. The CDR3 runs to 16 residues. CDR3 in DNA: TGCGCCAGCAGCAGTCAGACAGGGCCAACTAATGAAAAACTGTTTTTT. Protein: CASSSQTGPTNEKLFF.

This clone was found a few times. CDR3 coding DNA: TGTGCCAGCAGTCCGTGGGACGCCCCCCGATACACCTTC. As protein: CASSPWDAPRYTF. The V and J genes are TRBV27 and TRBJ1-2, with D possibly TRBD1 on 5 matching bases. There are 13 residues in the CDR3. CDR1 and CDR2 from the germline V gene are MNHEY and SMNVEV (reference sequence). V lost 5 bases and J lost 11, with 18 bases in between.

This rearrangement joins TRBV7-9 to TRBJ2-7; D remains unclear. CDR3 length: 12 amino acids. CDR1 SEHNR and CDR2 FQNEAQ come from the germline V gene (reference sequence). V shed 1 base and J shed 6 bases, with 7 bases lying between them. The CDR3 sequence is CASSLVGIEQYF. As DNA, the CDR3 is TGTGCCAGCAGCTTAGTAGGGATCGAGCAGTACTTC.

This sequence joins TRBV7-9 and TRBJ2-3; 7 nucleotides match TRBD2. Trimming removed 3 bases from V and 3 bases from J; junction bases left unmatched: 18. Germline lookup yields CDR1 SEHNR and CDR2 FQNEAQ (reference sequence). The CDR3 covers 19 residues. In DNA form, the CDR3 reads TGTGCCAGCAGCTTTAAAGGCGGGGCGGGAGCGGGAAGGACAGATACGCAGTATTTT. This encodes CASSFKGGAGAGRTDTQYF.

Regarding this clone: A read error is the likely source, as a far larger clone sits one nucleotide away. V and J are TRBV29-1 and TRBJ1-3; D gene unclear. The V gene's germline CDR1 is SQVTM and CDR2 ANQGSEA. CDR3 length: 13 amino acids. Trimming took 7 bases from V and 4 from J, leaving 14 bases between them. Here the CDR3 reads CSGGRAGGNTIYF. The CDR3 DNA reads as TGCAGCGGTGGTAGGGCAGGCGGAAACACCATATATTTT. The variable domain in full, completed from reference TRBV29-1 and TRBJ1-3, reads SAVISQKPSRDICQRGTSLTIQCQVDSQVTMMFWYRQQPGQSLTLIATANQGSEATYESGFVIDKFPISRPNLTFSTLTVSNMSPEDSSIYLCSGGRAGGNTIYFGEGSWLTVV.

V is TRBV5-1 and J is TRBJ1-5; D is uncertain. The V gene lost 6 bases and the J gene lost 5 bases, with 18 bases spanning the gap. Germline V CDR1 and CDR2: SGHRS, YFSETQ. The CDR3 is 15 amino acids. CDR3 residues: CASTPVGGQDQPQHF. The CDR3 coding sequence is TGCGCCAGCACTCCAGTCGGAGGGCAGGATCAGCCCCAGCATTTT.

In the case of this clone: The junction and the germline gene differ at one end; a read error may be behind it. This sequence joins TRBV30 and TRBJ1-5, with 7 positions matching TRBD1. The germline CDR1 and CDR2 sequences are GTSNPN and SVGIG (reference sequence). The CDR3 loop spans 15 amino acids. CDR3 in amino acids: CAWSLRTGGNKPQHF. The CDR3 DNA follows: TGTGCCTGGAGCCTTCGGACAGGAGGCAATAAGCCCCAGCATTTT.

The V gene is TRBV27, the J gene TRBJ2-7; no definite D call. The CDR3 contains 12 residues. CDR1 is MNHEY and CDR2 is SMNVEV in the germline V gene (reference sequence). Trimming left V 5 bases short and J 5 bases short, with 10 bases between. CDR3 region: CASSPPWDEQYF. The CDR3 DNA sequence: TGTGCCAGCAGTCCCCCTTGGGACGAGCAGTACTTC.

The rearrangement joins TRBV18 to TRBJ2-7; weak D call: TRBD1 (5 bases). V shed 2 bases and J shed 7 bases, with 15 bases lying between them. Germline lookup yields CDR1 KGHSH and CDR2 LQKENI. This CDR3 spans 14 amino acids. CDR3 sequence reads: CASSPGAPRGEQYF. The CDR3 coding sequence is TGTGCCAGCTCACCAGGGGCGCCCCGTGGGGAGCAGTACTTC.

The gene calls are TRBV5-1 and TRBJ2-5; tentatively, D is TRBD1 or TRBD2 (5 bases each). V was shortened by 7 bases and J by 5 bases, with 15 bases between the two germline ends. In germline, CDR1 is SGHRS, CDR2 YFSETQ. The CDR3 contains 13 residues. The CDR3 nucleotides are TGCGCCAGCTTCGATATCGAGGGGGAGACCCAGTACTTC. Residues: CASFDIEGETQYF.

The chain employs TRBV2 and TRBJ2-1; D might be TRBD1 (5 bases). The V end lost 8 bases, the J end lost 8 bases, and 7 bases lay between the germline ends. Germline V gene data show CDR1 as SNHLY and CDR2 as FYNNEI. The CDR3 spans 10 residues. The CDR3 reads CASGAYEQFF. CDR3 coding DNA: TGTGCCAGCGGGGCATATGAGCAGTTCTTC.

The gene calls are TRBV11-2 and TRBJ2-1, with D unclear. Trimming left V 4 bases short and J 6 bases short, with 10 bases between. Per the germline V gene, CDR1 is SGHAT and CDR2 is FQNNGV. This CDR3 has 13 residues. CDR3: CASSSDFGNEQFF. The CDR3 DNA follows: TGTGCCAGCAGCTCCGACTTCGGCAATGAGCAGTTCTTC.

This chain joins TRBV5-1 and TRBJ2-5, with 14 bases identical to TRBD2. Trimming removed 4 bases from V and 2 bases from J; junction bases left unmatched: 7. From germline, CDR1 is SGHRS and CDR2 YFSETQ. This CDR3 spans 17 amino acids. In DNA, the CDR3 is TGCGCCAGCAGCAACGGACTAGCGGGAGGTTCGCAAGAGACCCAGTACTTC. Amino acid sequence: CASSNGLAGGSQETQYF.

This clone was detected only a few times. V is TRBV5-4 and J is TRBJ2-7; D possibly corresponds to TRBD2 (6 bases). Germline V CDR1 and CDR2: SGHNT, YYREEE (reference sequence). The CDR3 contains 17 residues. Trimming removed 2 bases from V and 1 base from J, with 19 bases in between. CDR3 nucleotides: TGTGCCAGCAGCTTATCGGGCGGCGGGACTCGTTCCTACGAGCAGTACTTC. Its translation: CASSLSGGGTRSYEQYF.

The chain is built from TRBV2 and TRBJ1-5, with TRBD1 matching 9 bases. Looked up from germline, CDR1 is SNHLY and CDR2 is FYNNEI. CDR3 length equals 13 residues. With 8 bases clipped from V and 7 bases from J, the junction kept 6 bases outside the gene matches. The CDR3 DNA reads TGTGCCAGCCGAGGGGACAGGGAACAGCCCCAGCATTTT. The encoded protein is CASRGDREQPQHF.

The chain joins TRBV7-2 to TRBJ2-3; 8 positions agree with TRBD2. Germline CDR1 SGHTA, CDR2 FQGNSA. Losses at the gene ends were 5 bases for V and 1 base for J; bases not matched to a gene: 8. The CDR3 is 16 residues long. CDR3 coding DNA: TGTGCCAGCAGCGAGACCGGGACTAGGGGCACAGATACGCAGTATTTT. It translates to CASSETGTRGTDTQYF.

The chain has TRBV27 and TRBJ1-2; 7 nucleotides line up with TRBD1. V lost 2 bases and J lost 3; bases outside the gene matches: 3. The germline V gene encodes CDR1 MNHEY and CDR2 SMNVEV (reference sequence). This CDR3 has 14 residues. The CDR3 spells CASSLAGGDYGYTF. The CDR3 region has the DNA TGTGCCAGCAGTTTAGCAGGGGGGGACTATGGCTACACCTTC.

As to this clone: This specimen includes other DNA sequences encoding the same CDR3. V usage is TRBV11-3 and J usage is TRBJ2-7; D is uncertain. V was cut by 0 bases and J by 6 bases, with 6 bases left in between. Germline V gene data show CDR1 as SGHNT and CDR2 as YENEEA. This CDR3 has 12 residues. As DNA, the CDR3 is TGTGCCAGCAGCTTAGATCTGGGCGAGCAGTACTTC. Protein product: CASSLDLGEQYF.

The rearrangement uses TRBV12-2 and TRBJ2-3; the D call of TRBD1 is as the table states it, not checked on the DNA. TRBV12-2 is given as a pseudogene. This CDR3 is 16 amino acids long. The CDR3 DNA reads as TGTGCAAGTCGCTTAGGTCAGGGGCCGGCTACAGCTACGCAGTATTTT. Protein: CASRLGQGPATATQYF.

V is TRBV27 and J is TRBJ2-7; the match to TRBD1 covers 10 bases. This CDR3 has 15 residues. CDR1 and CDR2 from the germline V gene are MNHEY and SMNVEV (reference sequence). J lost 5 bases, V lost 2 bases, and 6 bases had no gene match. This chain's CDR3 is CASSLGDRGIHEQYF. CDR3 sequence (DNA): TGTGCCAGCAGTTTAGGGGACAGGGGAATCCACGAGCAGTACTTC.

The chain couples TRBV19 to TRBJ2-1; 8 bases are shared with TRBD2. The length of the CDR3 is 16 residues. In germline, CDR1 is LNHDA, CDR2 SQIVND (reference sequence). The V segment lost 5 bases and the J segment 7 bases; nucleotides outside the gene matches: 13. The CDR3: CASSARLAPLVNEQFF. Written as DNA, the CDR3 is TGTGCCAGTAGTGCCAGACTAGCGCCCCTTGTAAATGAGCAGTTCTTC.

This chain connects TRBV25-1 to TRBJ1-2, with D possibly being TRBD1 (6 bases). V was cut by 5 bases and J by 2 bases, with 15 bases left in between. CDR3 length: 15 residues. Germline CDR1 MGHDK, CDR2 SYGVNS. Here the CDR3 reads CASSTSGAQNYGYTF. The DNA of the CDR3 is TGTGCCAGCAGTACCTCAGGGGCACAGAACTATGGCTACACCTTC.

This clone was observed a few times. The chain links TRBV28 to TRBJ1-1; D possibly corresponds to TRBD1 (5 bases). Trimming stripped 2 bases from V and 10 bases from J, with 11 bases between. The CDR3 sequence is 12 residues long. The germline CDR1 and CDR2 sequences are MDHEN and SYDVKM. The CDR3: CASSLRGRGAFF. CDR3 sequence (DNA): TGTGCCAGCAGTTTAAGAGGTAGGGGAGCTTTCTTT.

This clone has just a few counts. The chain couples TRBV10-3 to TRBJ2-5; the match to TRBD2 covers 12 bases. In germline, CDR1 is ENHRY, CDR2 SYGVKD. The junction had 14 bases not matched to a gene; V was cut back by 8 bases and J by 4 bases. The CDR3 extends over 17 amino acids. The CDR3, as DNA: TGTGCCATCCGGGGGGCTAGCGGGAGGGCCGGCATAGAGACCCAGTACTTC. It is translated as CAIRGASGRAGIETQYF.

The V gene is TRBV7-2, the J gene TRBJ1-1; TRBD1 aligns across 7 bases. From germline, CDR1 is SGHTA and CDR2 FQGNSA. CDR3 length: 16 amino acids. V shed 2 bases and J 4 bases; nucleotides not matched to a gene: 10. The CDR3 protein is CASSLRGPGGVTEAFF. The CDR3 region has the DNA TGTGCCAGCAGCTTAAGGGGGCCGGGAGGCGTCACTGAAGCTTTCTTT.

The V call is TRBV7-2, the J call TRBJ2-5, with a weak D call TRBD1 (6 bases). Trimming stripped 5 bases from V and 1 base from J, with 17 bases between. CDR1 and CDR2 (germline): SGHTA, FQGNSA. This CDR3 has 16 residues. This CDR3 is CASSAPPGHLQETQYF. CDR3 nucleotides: TGTGCCAGCAGCGCCCCGCCGGGACACCTCCAAGAGACCCAGTACTTC.

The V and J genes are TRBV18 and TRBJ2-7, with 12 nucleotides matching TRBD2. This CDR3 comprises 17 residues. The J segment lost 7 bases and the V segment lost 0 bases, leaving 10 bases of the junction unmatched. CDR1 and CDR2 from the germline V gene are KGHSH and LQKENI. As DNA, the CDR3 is TGTGCCAGCTCACCACCGTCCACTAGCGGGAGGTTCGGGGAGCAGTACTTC. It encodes CASSPPSTSGRFGEQYF.

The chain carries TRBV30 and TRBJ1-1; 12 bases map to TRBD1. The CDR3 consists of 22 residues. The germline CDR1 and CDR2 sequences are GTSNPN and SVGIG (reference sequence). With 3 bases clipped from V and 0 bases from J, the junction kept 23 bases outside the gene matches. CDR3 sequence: CAWRSQARDRGRRPGLNTEAFF. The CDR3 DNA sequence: TGTGCCTGGAGATCACAAGCCCGGGACAGGGGGCGACGCCCTGGCCTGAACACTGAAGCTTTCTTT.

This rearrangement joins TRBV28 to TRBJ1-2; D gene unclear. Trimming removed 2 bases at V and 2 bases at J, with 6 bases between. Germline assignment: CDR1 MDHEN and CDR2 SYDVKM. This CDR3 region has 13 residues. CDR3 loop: CASSLPANYGYTF. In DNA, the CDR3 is TGTGCCAGCAGTTTACCCGCCAACTATGGCTACACCTTC.

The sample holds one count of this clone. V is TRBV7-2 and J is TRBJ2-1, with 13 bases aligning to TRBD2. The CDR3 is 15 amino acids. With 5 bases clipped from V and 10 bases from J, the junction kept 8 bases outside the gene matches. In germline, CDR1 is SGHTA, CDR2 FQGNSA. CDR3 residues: CASSPGLAGAEEQFF. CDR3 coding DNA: TGTGCCAGCAGCCCAGGACTAGCGGGAGCCGAGGAGCAGTTCTTC.

In DNA form, the CDR3 reads TGTGCCAGCAGTGAACAGGGGCTCTCTGGGGCCAACGTCCTGACTTTC. This sequence encodes CASSEQGLSGANVLTF. The chain is built from TRBV6-4 and TRBJ2-6; 7 bases map to TRBD1. J gave up 0 bases and V 3 bases, and 2 bases lay outside the gene matches. Germline V CDR1 and CDR2: MRHNA, SNTAGT. There are 16 residues in the CDR3.

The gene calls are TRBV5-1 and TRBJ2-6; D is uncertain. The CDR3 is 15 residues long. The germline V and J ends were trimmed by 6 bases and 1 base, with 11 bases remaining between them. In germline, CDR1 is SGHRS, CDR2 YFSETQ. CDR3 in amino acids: CASNPTGSGANVLTF. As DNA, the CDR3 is TGCGCCAGCAACCCCACGGGTTCTGGGGCCAACGTCCTGACTTTC.